These 13 T cell receptor beta chains were sequenced from one sample in a study of post-analysis software for immune sequencing data. Study findings and constraints: In patients, TRBV5-6, TRBV5-1 and TRBV20-1 belonged to four or five TRBV segments found more frequently than in controls.

Their antigens are not known. The authors incorporated unique molecular identifiers into the TCR beta cDNA libraries. TCRdb recomputed calls from the PCR reads with MiXCR, one row per CDR3 protein. The sample records about 540,000 distinct CDR3 sequences, around 31% being singletons. The sample consisted of blood. The origin of the receptors is a girl aged 2 to 17 with multiple sclerosis.

This chain links TRBV20-1 with TRBJ2-3; TRBD1 or TRBD2 may be the D gene (5 bases each). The V end was cut by 0 bases, the J end by 1 base, with 11 bases between. Germline-derived CDR1 and CDR2 are DFQATT and SNEGSKA (reference sequence). This CDR3 spans 15 amino acids. CDR3 residues: CSARDGTDGTDTQYF. The DNA of the CDR3 is TGCAGTGCTAGAGATGGGACGGACGGCACAGATACGCAGTATTTT.

This clonotype was counted a few times. The chain carries TRBV12-3 or TRBV12-4 and TRBJ2-5; 8 bases match TRBD2. V lost 6 bases and J lost 1; bases outside the gene matches: 4. This CDR3 region has 14 residues. The CDR3 bases are TGTGCCAGCAGAGTAGCGGGGCTCCAAGAGACCCAGTACTTC. Residues: CASRVAGLQETQYF.

This clonotype was counted between two and nine times. The V gene is TRBV4-1, the J gene TRBJ2-1, with D unclear. The CDR3 consists of 13 residues. Germline CDR1 is MGHRA and CDR2 is YSYEKL. V dropped 4 bases and J dropped 8 bases, with 12 bases sitting between them. CDR3 amino acids: CASSPRLGDEQFF. CDR3 bases: TGCGCCAGCAGCCCGCGGCTGGGCGATGAGCAGTTCTTC.

This clonotype was found a few times. Here the CDR3 reads CASSPNPGSGIQYF. The CDR3 nucleotides are TGTGCCAGCAGCCCTAATCCAGGGTCCGGCATTCAGTACTTC. V gene TRBV7-2 combines with J gene TRBJ2-4; weak D call: TRBD1 (5 bases). The CDR3 runs to 14 residues. Germline lookup yields CDR1 SGHTA and CDR2 FQGNSA. The germline V and J ends were trimmed by 5 bases and 9 bases, with 17 bases remaining between them.

This clonotype came up a few times. The V gene is TRBV29-1, the J gene TRBJ2-5; no clear D. V lost 4 bases to trimming and J lost 1 base, with 10 bases between them. Germline V gene sequence: CDR1 SQVTM, CDR2 ANQGSEA. The length of the CDR3 is 13 residues. CDR3 sequence reads: CSVVWQLQETQYF. As DNA, the CDR3 is TGCAGCGTTGTATGGCAGCTCCAAGAGACCCAGTACTTC.

The chain recombines TRBV6-5 with TRBJ2-5, with D tentatively TRBD2 (6 bases). The CDR3 has 12 amino acids. V lost 5 bases to trimming and J lost 11 bases, with 15 bases between them. The germline V gene encodes CDR1 MNHEY and CDR2 SVGAGI. The CDR3 is CASSRGPGEQYF. Written as DNA, the CDR3 is TGTGCCAGCAGTCGCGGTCCGGGGGAGCAGTACTTC.

The chain employs TRBV29-1 and TRBJ2-7; TRBD2 is a possible D gene (5 bases). CDR1 is SQVTM, CDR2 ANQGSEA, per germline. Trimming shortened V by 4 bases and J by 0 bases, and 13 bases separated the two germline ends. CDR3 length equals 14 residues. DNA of the CDR3: TGCAGCGTTGGCCCAACTAGGGTCTCCTACGAGCAGTACTTC. This sequence encodes CSVGPTRVSYEQYF.

CDR3 in DNA: TGTGCCAGCAGTTTCGACGGGACAGCCGCATACACAGATACGCAGTATTTT. Translated: CASSFDGTAAYTDTQYF. The chain links TRBV27 to TRBJ2-3; 7 positions agree with TRBD1. With 3 bases clipped from V and 2 bases from J, the junction kept 11 bases outside the gene matches. CDR3 size: 17 residues. CDR1 is MNHEY, CDR2 SMNVEV, per germline (reference sequence).

J is TRBJ2-7 and V is TRBV9; weak D call: TRBD2 (6 bases). V shed 3 bases and J shed 2 bases, with 9 bases lying between them. The germline V gene encodes CDR1 SGDLS and CDR2 YYNGEE. The CDR3 is 13 residues long. CDR3 nucleotide sequence: TGTGCCAGCAGCGCGGGGGTCGCCTACGAGCAGTACTTC. Translating gives CASSAGVAYEQYF.

The sample holds a few counts of this clonotype. The J gene is TRBJ2-7, the V gene TRBV20-1; D gene ambiguous. Germline CDR1 is DFQATT and CDR2 is SNEGSKA (reference sequence). V gave up 0 bases and J gave up 5 bases, with 17 bases separating them. The CDR3 covers 15 residues. The CDR3 coding sequence is TGCAGTGCTAGAGATGCCAGCCCAATAATTAACGAGCAGTACTTC. Translated, it gives CSARDASPIINEQYF.

The gene calls are TRBV12-3 or TRBV12-4 and TRBJ1-2; the D gene is possibly TRBD1 (6 bases). V was cut by 3 bases and J by 8 bases, with 13 bases left in between. This CDR3 comprises 13 residues. CDR3 in DNA: TGTGCCAGCAGTTTTGGACAGAGCTCGGGCTACACCTTC. Protein: CASSFGQSSGYTF.

A few counts support this clonotype. The chain recombines TRBV28 with TRBJ1-2; D possibly corresponds to TRBD1 (5 bases). Germline V gene lookup returns CDR1 MDHEN and CDR2 SYDVKM. V gave up 2 bases and J gave up 8 bases, with 18 bases separating them. The CDR3 has 15 residues. Here the CDR3 reads CASSLSGTTIGGYTF. The CDR3, as DNA: TGTGCCAGCAGTTTAAGTGGGACGACTATCGGCGGCTACACCTTC.

This clonotype was found a few times. It is unclear where the CDR3 begins or ends on the DNA, so no DNA is shown, and the CDR3 is as TCRdb lists it. This chain joins TRBV6-5 and TRBJ2-5; TRBD1 is taken as the D call from the table, unchecked against the DNA. The CDR3 has 14 residues if both end residues are counted. The germline gives CDR1 MNHEY, CDR2 SVGAGI. The chain's CDR3 is CASSSSTSGETQYF.